This T cell receptor beta chain was sequenced in a study of blood T cell dynamics during melanoma immunotherapy. Across the study: Patients with metastatic melanoma got pembrolizumab or nivolumab-ipilimumab as first-line care. The study, taken as a whole, reports: Unlike progressors, later disease-control patients had W3 repertoires gaining clonality or diversity.

Comment on this clone: Its antigen is unknown.

TCRdb's table, derived via immunoSEQ multiplex PCR, lists solely in-frame clones and lacks some. The table has 6,000 to 8,000 clones, around 82% seen once; the top ten hold 28%. CDR3 length equals 15 residues. In germline, CDR1 is SQVTM, CDR2 ANQGSEA. The V segment lost 8 bases and the J segment 0 bases; nucleotides outside the gene matches: 7. The time point here: pre-treatment baseline. Blood was drawn before treatment and at week 3 after checkpoint blockade. Disease control meant complete response, partial response or stable disease at 12 weeks. This chain joins TRBV29-1 and TRBJ2-1; TRBD2 agrees at 10 bases. This clonotype originated in a human donor with melanoma. This material consisted of blood, taken from a patient treated with checkpoint blockade. The DNA of the CDR3 is TGCAGCTCAGCGGGGGGGTCGAGCTCCTACAATGAGCAGTTCTTC. Translation gives CSSAGGSSSYNEQFF.